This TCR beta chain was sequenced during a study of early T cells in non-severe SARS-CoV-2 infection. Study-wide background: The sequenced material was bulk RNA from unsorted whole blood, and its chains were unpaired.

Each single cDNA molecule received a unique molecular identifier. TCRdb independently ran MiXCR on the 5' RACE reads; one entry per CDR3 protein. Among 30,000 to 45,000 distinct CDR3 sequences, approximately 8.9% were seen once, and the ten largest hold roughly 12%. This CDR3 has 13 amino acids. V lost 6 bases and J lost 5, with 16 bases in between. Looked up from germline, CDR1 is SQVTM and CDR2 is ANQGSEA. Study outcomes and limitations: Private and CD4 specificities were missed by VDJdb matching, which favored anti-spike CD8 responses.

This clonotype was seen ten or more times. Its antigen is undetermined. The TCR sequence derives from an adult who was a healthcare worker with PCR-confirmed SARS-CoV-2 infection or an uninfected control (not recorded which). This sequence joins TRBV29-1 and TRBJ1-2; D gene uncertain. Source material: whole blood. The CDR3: CSVATGQTYGYTF. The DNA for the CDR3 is TGCAGCGTGGCGACCGGGCAGACATATGGCTACACCTTC.